Each of the 25 T cell receptor beta chains below was sequenced from the same sample in a study of CD4 T cells in relation to SARS-CoV-2 and coronaviruses. Before the COVID-19 pandemic, during about 2010-2019, CD4+ T cells were taken from unexposed donors. After nine to ten days of culture, CD4+ T cells were isolated. Here immunoSEQ multiplex PCR was the method, and the copy in TCRdb shows in-frame clones only, minus some. The data show more than 20,000 clones, about four fifths seen once. These receptors lack a known antigen. The sequencing input was CD4+ T cells from PBMCs, cultured in vitro. These TCRs come from a human donor in good health.

CDR3 sequence reads: CAWNGAEGAKNIQYF. As DNA, the CDR3 is TGTGCCTGGAACGGGGCGGAGGGAGCCAAAAACATTCAGTACTTC. This chain links TRBV30 with TRBJ2-4; maybe TRBD2 (6 bases). The CDR3 is 15 residues long. The germline V gene encodes CDR1 GTSNPN and CDR2 SVGIG (reference sequence). V lost 4 bases to trimming and J lost 0 bases, with 13 bases between them. Together with reference TRBV30 and TRBJ2-4, the CDR3 gives the full variable domain: SQTIHQWPATLVQPVGSPLSLECTVEGTSNPNLYWYRQAAGRGLQLLFYSVGIGQISSEVPQNLSASRPQDRQFILSSKKLLLSDSGFYLCAWNGAEGAKNIQYFGAGTRLSVL.

J is TRBJ1-3 and V is TRBV5-1; 9 nucleotides agree with TRBD1. The CDR3 is made up of 15 amino acids. Germline assignment: CDR1 SGHRS and CDR2 YFSETQ. V gave up 3 bases and J gave up 8 bases; unmatched junction bases: 9. CDR3 region: CASSSRQGEGDTIYF. In nucleotides, the CDR3 is TGCGCCAGCAGCTCCAGACAGGGGGAAGGTGACACCATATATTTT.

This clone has only a few counts. V is TRBV19 and J is TRBJ1-3, with unresolved D. The CDR3 loop spans 13 amino acids. Germline CDR1 LNHDA, CDR2 SQIVND (reference sequence). The V and J ends lost 5 bases and 4 bases respectively, with 9 bases between them. The CDR3 reads CASSRGSGNTIYF. In nucleotides, the CDR3 is TGTGCCAGTAGTCGAGGGAGCGGAAACACCATATATTTT.

The rearrangement joins TRBV7-9 to TRBJ1-1; D might be TRBD1 (5 bases). This CDR3 spans 15 amino acids. Trimming cost V 4 bases and J 4 bases, with 16 bases left between them. Germline V gene lookup returns CDR1 SEHNR and CDR2 FQNEAQ (reference sequence). The CDR3 bases are TGTGCCAGCAGCTCGGGACCTGCCCTGGCCACTGAAGCTTTCTTT. It yields the protein CASSSGPALATEAFF.

The chain joins TRBV15 to TRBJ2-5, with D uncertain. The CDR3 is 15 amino acids. CDR1 is LNHNV and CDR2 is YYDKDF in the germline V gene (reference sequence). V gave up 0 bases and J gave up 2 bases, with 10 bases separating them. CDR3 DNA: TGTGCCACCAGCAGAGAGTACGGATCACAAGAGACCCAGTACTTC. Encoded protein: CATSREYGSQETQYF.

V and J are TRBV11-3 and TRBJ2-1, with 12 bases matching TRBD2. Germline V gives CDR1 SGHNT, CDR2 YENEEA. The CDR3 has 16 amino acids. After removal of 5 bases from V and 4 bases from J, the junction contained 6 bases not matched to a gene. The CDR3 region has the DNA TGTGCCAGCAGCCGAAGGACTAGCGGGATTTACAATGAGCAGTTCTTC. As protein: CASSRRTSGIYNEQFF.

The chain recombines TRBV7-3 with TRBJ2-2; unclear D gene. Trimming took off 0 bases at V and 4 bases at J, with 9 bases between the two ends. CDR1 SGHTA and CDR2 FQGTGA come from the germline V gene. The CDR3 runs to 15 residues. The CDR3 DNA sequence: TGTGCCAGCAGCTTAACGTCGGTGCGCACCGGGGAGCTGTTTTTT. It encodes CASSLTSVRTGELFF.

V and J are TRBV20-1 and TRBJ2-3, with 11 bases lining up with TRBD2. The CDR3 is made up of 15 amino acids. Looked up from germline, CDR1 is DFQATT and CDR2 is SNEGSKA (reference sequence). CDR3 sequence (DNA): TGCAGCGCCAGTTCTCGACTAGCGGGAACAGATACGCAGTATTTT. Translated, it gives CSASSRLAGTDTQYF.

This clone came up a few times. The chain uses TRBV28 and TRBJ1-2; 10 bases fit TRBD1. The germline V gene encodes CDR1 MDHEN and CDR2 SYDVKM. The CDR3 spans 14 residues. The ends lost 8 bases at V and 4 bases at J; junction bases unmatched: 7. The CDR3: CASCPGQGVYGYTF. CDR3 DNA: TGTGCCAGCTGTCCAGGACAGGGGGTCTATGGCTACACCTTC.

V gene TRBV19 combines with J gene TRBJ2-3; 11 bases align to TRBD2. Unmatched junction bases numbered 7, after V lost 5 bases and J lost 3 bases. This CDR3 has 16 amino acids. Germline V lookup: CDR1 LNHDA, CDR2 SQIVND (reference sequence). CDR3 bases: TGTGCCAGTAGTTCGCTACTAGCGGGAGTAACAGATACGCAGTATTTT. This sequence encodes CASSSLLAGVTDTQYF.

The chain joins TRBV10-3 to TRBJ2-1, with a weak D call TRBD2 (5 bases). The CDR3 has 13 amino acids. V lost 6 bases, J lost 9 bases, and 15 bases lay in between. The germline gives CDR1 ENHRY, CDR2 SYGVKD. CDR3 sequence reads: CAIRSPLGGEQFF. In nucleotides, the CDR3 is TGTGCCATCAGGTCCCCATTAGGAGGTGAGCAGTTCTTC.

The chain links TRBV11-2 to TRBJ1-1; possible D gene TRBD1, 5 bases. CDR3 length: 16 residues. V lost 0 bases and J lost 5, with 16 bases in between. Germline V gene data show CDR1 as SGHAT and CDR2 as FQNNGV. DNA of the CDR3: TGTGCCAGCAGCTTAGAGAAACCCTGGGAGGGGACTGAAGCTTTCTTT. As protein: CASSLEKPWEGTEAFF.

V usage is TRBV28 and J usage is TRBJ2-7, with TRBD1 identical over 10 bases. V was pared by 0 bases and J by 5 bases, with 10 bases of the junction left unmatched. CDR3 length: 17 residues. The germline CDR1 and CDR2 sequences are MDHEN and SYDVKM. The CDR3 DNA sequence: TGTGCCAGCAGTTTATGGAGCGGGACAGGGGCAGAGGACGAGCAGTACTTC. Amino acids: CASSLWSGTGAEDEQYF.

V gene TRBV9 combines with J gene TRBJ1-4; TRBD1 matches at 8 bases. The junction had 6 bases not matched to a gene; V was cut back by 3 bases and J by 5 bases. Germline loops: CDR1 SGDLS, CDR2 YYNGEE. The CDR3 spans 15 residues. The CDR3, as DNA: TGTGCCAGCAGCGCCCGAGGGACAGGCAATGAAAAACTGTTTTTT. Amino acids: CASSARGTGNEKLFF.

CDR3 in DNA: TGTGCCAGCAGTTTTAACGGGCCTAATGAAAAACTGTTTTTT. It is translated as CASSFNGPNEKLFF. The chain recombines TRBV28 with TRBJ1-4; no reliable D call. Germline V lookup: CDR1 MDHEN, CDR2 SYDVKM. This CDR3 has 14 residues. Trimming stripped 3 bases from V and 3 bases from J, with 8 bases between.

CDR3 sequence reads: CASSFTRVAYNEQFF. The CDR3 nucleotides are TGTGCCAGCAGCTTCACTAGGGTGGCCTACAATGAGCAGTTCTTC. The chain uses TRBV11-3 and TRBJ2-1; possible D gene TRBD2, 5 bases. Trimming took off 3 bases at V and 2 bases at J, with 11 bases between the two ends. The CDR3 covers 15 residues. Germline CDR1 SGHNT, CDR2 YENEEA. Drawing the rest from reference TRBV11-3 and TRBJ2-1, the complete variable domain is EAGVVQSPRYKIIEKKQPVAFWCNPISGHNTLYWYLQNLGQGPELLIRYENEEAVDDSQLPKDRFSAERLKGVDSTLKIQPAELGDSAVYLCASSFTRVAYNEQFFGPGTRLTVL.

The DNA of the CDR3 is TGTGCCAGCAGTGAAGCAGAACCCTCTGGAAACACCATATATTTT. Translating it yields CASSEAEPSGNTIYF. This chain uses TRBV6-1 with TRBJ1-3; D is unclear. The V gene lost 0 bases and the J gene lost 0 bases, with 6 bases spanning the gap. Per germline, CDR1 MNHNS and CDR2 SASEGT. The CDR3 covers 15 residues.

This chain connects TRBV19 to TRBJ1-5, with TRBD1 matching over 7 bases. The CDR3 has 19 residues. J lost 6 bases, V lost 3 bases, and 20 bases had no gene match. The V gene's germline CDR1 is LNHDA and CDR2 SQIVND (reference sequence). The CDR3 sequence is CASSIGSPGVGQRGQPQHF. CDR3 DNA sequence: TGTGCCAGTAGTATTGGGTCCCCAGGCGTGGGACAGCGAGGTCAGCCCCAGCATTTT.

V usage is TRBV5-6 and J usage is TRBJ1-1; D uncertain. V lost 0 bases and J lost 1, with 4 bases in between. The CDR3 spans 13 residues. Per the germline V gene, CDR1 is SGHDT and CDR2 is YYEEEE. The DNA of the CDR3 is TGTGCCAGCAGCTTGGTAAGGAACACTGAAGCTTTCTTT. Residues: CASSLVRNTEAFF.

This chain joins TRBV5-1 and TRBJ2-2; the D gene is possibly TRBD1 (6 bases). Germline values: CDR1 SGHRS, CDR2 YFSETQ. The ends were cut back, 0 bases at V and 3 bases at J, with 9 bases in the middle. There are 15 residues in the CDR3. This chain's CDR3 is CASSLGGPHTGELFF. The CDR3 bases are TGCGCCAGCAGCTTGGGGGGGCCCCACACCGGGGAGCTGTTTTTT.

The genes are TRBV2 and TRBJ2-1, with 11 bases aligning to TRBD2. The CDR3 is 15 residues long. V trimming: 4 bases; J trimming: 9 bases; junction bases outside the gene matches: 8. CDR1 SNHLY and CDR2 FYNNEI come from the germline V gene. The chain's CDR3 is CASSVVAGGLGEQFF. In DNA, the CDR3 is TGTGCCAGCAGTGTGGTAGCGGGAGGGCTGGGTGAGCAGTTCTTC.

The chain carries TRBV15 and TRBJ2-4, with 7 bases lining up with TRBD1. The J segment lost 4 bases and the V segment lost 5 bases, leaving 2 bases of the junction unmatched. CDR1 is LNHNV, CDR2 YYDKDF, per germline (reference sequence). This CDR3 comprises 13 residues. CDR3 DNA: TGTGCCACCAGCGCAGGGGGAAAAAACATTCAGTACTTC. It specifies CATSAGGKNIQYF.

V gene TRBV9 combines with J gene TRBJ1-2; no clear D gene. Germline CDR1 is SGDLS and CDR2 is YYNGEE. The CDR3 is 13 amino acids. V was trimmed by 0 bases and J by 8 bases, leaving 11 bases between them. Written as DNA, the CDR3 is TGTGCCAGCAGCGTAGTAGTAGGAGGGGGCTACACCTTC. This sequence encodes CASSVVVGGGYTF.

This clone was observed a few times. V gene TRBV3-1 (or the pseudogene TRBV3-2) combines with J gene TRBJ2-5, with D possibly TRBD2 on 5 matching bases. V gave up 1 base and J gave up 10 bases, with 16 bases separating them. CDR3 length: 14 residues. CDR1 and CDR2 (germline): LGHDT, YNNKEL (reference sequence). The CDR3 loop reads CASSQGLALMDQYF. The CDR3 DNA reads TGTGCCAGCAGCCAAGGCCTAGCCCTCATGGACCAGTACTTC.

The chain carries TRBV7-4 and TRBJ1-5; 9 bases line up with TRBD1. In germline, CDR1 is SGHVT, CDR2 SQSDAQ. The CDR3 totals 18 residues. V was pared by 9 bases and J by 4 bases, with 19 bases of the junction left unmatched. The CDR3 is CARISKHRGQKWNQPQHF. The CDR3 nucleotides are TGTGCCAGGATTTCTAAACACAGGGGGCAGAAGTGGAATCAGCCCCAGCATTTT.